The 31 T cell receptor beta chains presented below share a single source sample, sequenced in a study of CD8 T cells in Susac syndrome. Random hexamers served to reverse transcribe roughly 0.45 to 1 ug RNA. TCRdb independently ran MiXCR on the immunoSEQ multiplex PCR reads; one entry per CDR3 protein. The top ten clones hold nearly 0.085% of a sample with over 120,000 distinct CDR3 sequences, around 94% of them seen once. The sample was CD4+ T cells from PBMCs. All receptors come from a human donor in good health.

The V gene is TRBV18, the J gene TRBJ1-5; TRBD1 is a possible D gene (5 bases). V dropped 6 bases and J dropped 0 bases, with 15 bases sitting between them. CDR3 length equals 16 residues. CDR1 and CDR2 (germline): KGHSH, LQKENI. CDR3 sequence reads: CASSPSGGHSNQPQHF. In DNA, the CDR3 is TGTGCCAGCTCTCCCAGCGGGGGTCATAGCAATCAGCCCCAGCATTTT.

The chain uses TRBV27 and TRBJ2-7; TRBD1 matches 10 bases. Germline V CDR1 and CDR2: MNHEY, SMNVEV (reference sequence). Trimming took 6 bases from V and 2 from J; bases not matched to a gene: 7. CDR3 length equals 15 residues. In nucleotides, the CDR3 is TGTGCCAGCAGGGGGACAGGGGTATTCGCCTACGAGCAGTACTTC. The encoded protein is CASRGTGVFAYEQYF.

The chain carries TRBV20-1 and TRBJ2-7; D is ambiguous. Germline CDR1 is DFQATT and CDR2 is SNEGSKA (reference sequence). CDR3 size: 11 residues. Deletions cut 7 bases from V and 1 base from J, with 8 bases between. CDR3 sequence (DNA): TGCAGTGGACAATGGTCCTACGAGCAGTACTTC. Residues: CSGQWSYEQYF.

V is TRBV5-1 and J is TRBJ1-2, with a possible D match to TRBD1 (5 bases). The CDR3 length is 14 residues. V lost 7 bases, J lost 7 bases, and 20 bases lay in between. Germline CDR1 and CDR2: SGHRS and YFSETQ. This chain's CDR3 is CASRIMGDSGGYTF. The CDR3 nucleotides read TGCGCCAGCCGAATAATGGGGGACTCTGGTGGCTACACCTTC.

This clonotype was seen only once. The chain employs TRBV12-3 or TRBV12-4 and TRBJ2-7, with TRBD1 matching 11 bases. V shed 5 bases, J shed 0 bases, and the junction held 9 bases outside the gene matches. The CDR3 has 17 amino acids. Written as DNA, the CDR3 is TGTGCCAGCAGTCCGGTACGGGACAGGGGGTTCTCCTACGAGCAGTACTTC. This encodes CASSPVRDRGFSYEQYF.

The rearrangement links TRBV18 to TRBJ1-1, with no clear D. Germline V gene data show CDR1 as KGHSH and CDR2 as LQKENI. Trimming took off 2 bases at V and 0 bases at J, with 4 bases between the two ends. The CDR3 consists of 13 residues. CDR3 bases: TGTGCCAGCTCACCAGTGGTGAACACTGAAGCTTTCTTT. Translating it yields CASSPVVNTEAFF.

The rearrangement uses TRBV9 and TRBJ2-7, with D maybe TRBD2 (6 bases). The CDR3 length is 14 residues. The germline CDR1 and CDR2 sequences are SGDLS and YYNGEE. V was clipped by 0 bases and J by 6 bases, with 13 bases between them. The CDR3 loop reads CASSVGLVKSEQYF. The CDR3 DNA reads TGTGCCAGCAGCGTAGGACTAGTTAAAAGCGAGCAGTACTTC. Complete variable domain (other parts from reference TRBV9 and TRBJ2-7): DSGVTQTPKHLITATGQRVTLRCSPRSGDLSVYWYQQSLDQGLQFLIQYYNGEERAKGNILERFSAQQFPDLHSELNLSSLELGDSALYFCASSVGLVKSEQYFGPGTRLTVT.

V usage is TRBV9 and J usage is TRBJ2-1; tentative D call: TRBD2 (6 bases). V lost 1 base and J 7 bases, leaving 12 bases between the germline ends. The CDR3 length is 14 residues. CDR1 and CDR2 (germline): SGDLS, YYNGEE. In DNA form, the CDR3 reads TGTGCCAGCAGCGTAAAACTAGCCACAAATGAGCAGTTCTTC. The encoded protein is CASSVKLATNEQFF.

V usage is TRBV30 and J usage is TRBJ1-2, with D possibly TRBD1 on 5 matching bases. CDR3 size: 12 residues. Trimming pared 4 bases from V and 8 bases from J, leaving 14 bases between. Germline V gives CDR1 GTSNPN, CDR2 SVGIG (reference sequence). CDR3 bases: TGTGCCTGGAACCGGGGGAGGGACGGCTACACCTTC. Translating gives CAWNRGRDGYTF.

The V and J genes are TRBV10-3 and TRBJ2-7; the D gene could be TRBD1 or TRBD2 (5 bases each). Per the germline V gene, CDR1 is ENHRY and CDR2 is SYGVKD. The V and J ends lost 7 bases and 2 bases respectively, with 12 bases between them. The CDR3 covers 13 residues. The CDR3 region is CAITSGGTYEQYF. CDR3 sequence (DNA): TGTGCCATCACAAGTGGGGGAACCTACGAGCAGTACTTC.

The V and J genes are TRBV20-1 and TRBJ2-2; 8 bases line up with TRBD2. Trimming removed 6 bases from V and 7 bases from J; junction bases left unmatched: 13. The CDR3 runs 15 residues. Germline V gene lookup returns CDR1 DFQATT and CDR2 SNEGSKA (reference sequence). The CDR3 region has the DNA TGCAGTGCCGAGTCCGGGACTAGGGGGAACGGGGAGCTGTTTTTT. Translation: CSAESGTRGNGELFF.

The chain links TRBV6-6 to TRBJ2-1; 11 positions agree with TRBD2. The CDR3 has 15 amino acids. The V and J ends lost 6 bases and 7 bases, in that order; junction bases with no gene match: 8. From germline, CDR1 is MNHNY and CDR2 SVGAGI (reference sequence). CDR3 coding DNA: TGTGCCAGCAGACTCCTAGCGGGAGGCGGGAATGAGCAGTTCTTC. Its translation: CASRLLAGGGNEQFF.

The V call is TRBV29-1, the J call TRBJ1-1, with D perhaps TRBD1 (6 bases). The CDR3 extends over 11 amino acids. CDR1 and CDR2 from the germline V gene are SQVTM and ANQGSEA. The ends were cut back, 4 bases at V and 8 bases at J, with 11 bases in the middle. CDR3 protein: CSVGTGGEAFF. Written as DNA, the CDR3 is TGCAGCGTTGGGACGGGGGGCGAAGCTTTCTTT.

The chain carries TRBV18 and TRBJ2-7; TRBD2 agrees at 8 bases. CDR1 is KGHSH, CDR2 LQKENI, per germline. The CDR3 sequence is 15 residues long. J lost 5 bases, V lost 5 bases, and 11 bases had no gene match. The CDR3 coding sequence is TGTGCCAGCTCAGTTTTCAGCGGGAGTATCGACGAGCAGTACTTC. Protein: CASSVFSGSIDEQYF.

The V and J genes are TRBV27 and TRBJ2-5, with TRBD1 matching 9 bases. CDR1 MNHEY and CDR2 SMNVEV come from the germline V gene (reference sequence). V dropped 6 bases and J dropped 7; count of bases not matched to a gene: 6. The length of the CDR3 is 13 residues. The CDR3 sequence is CASSRDRAGTQYF. In DNA form, the CDR3 reads TGTGCCAGCAGCCGGGACAGGGCAGGGACCCAGTACTTC.

This sequence joins TRBV14 and TRBJ2-5, with 8 bases fitting TRBD2. There are 18 residues in the CDR3. Trimming cost V 5 bases and J 4 bases; bases outside gene matches: 18. Germline CDR1 is SGHDN and CDR2 is FVKESK. In DNA form, the CDR3 reads TGTGCCAGCAGCGCGGCGGGGACCGGGAGGGCCCCAGGAGAGACCCAGTACTTC. Its translation is CASSAAGTGRAPGETQYF.

CDR3 protein: CASGLDFRLGATNEKLFF. The CDR3 DNA reads as TGTGCTAGTGGTTTGGACTTCCGTCTAGGGGCAACTAATGAAAAACTGTTTTTT. This chain uses TRBV12-5 with TRBJ1-4; D may be TRBD1 (5 bases). Germline V gene sequence: CDR1 LGHNT, CDR2 FRNRAP. Trimming removed 1 base at V and 0 bases at J, with 15 bases between. The CDR3 length is 18 residues.

The rearrangement links TRBV3-1 to TRBJ2-7; D is ambiguous. This CDR3 spans 15 amino acids. V gave up 2 bases and J gave up 5 bases, with 16 bases separating them. The V gene's germline CDR1 is LGHDT and CDR2 YNNKEL (reference sequence). In nucleotides, the CDR3 is TGTGCCAGCAGCCAAACTGGAATCCCAACACACGAGCAGTACTTC. Translation: CASSQTGIPTHEQYF.

The rearrangement links TRBV29-1 to TRBJ1-5; the D gene is possibly TRBD1 (6 bases). V lost 6 bases, J lost 4 bases, and 13 bases lay in between. CDR1 and CDR2 (germline): SQVTM, ANQGSEA. The CDR3 has 13 residues. The CDR3 sequence is CSVSRDINQPQHF. CDR3 DNA: TGCAGCGTGTCCCGGGACATTAATCAGCCCCAGCATTTT.

This sequence joins TRBV24-1 and TRBJ2-3; no clear D gene. The CDR3 has 15 amino acids. V lost 1 base, J lost 2 bases, and 9 bases lay in between. From germline, CDR1 is KGHDR and CDR2 SFDVKD. The chain's CDR3 is CATSDLERSTDTQYF. The CDR3 DNA reads as TGTGCCACCAGTGATTTAGAGAGATCCACAGATACGCAGTATTTT.

This sequence joins TRBV14 and TRBJ2-7; D is unclear. Germline lookup yields CDR1 SGHDN and CDR2 FVKESK. V dropped 4 bases and J dropped 1 base, with 11 bases sitting between them. CDR3 length: 14 residues. The CDR3 protein is CASSPHRASYEQYF. The CDR3 region has the DNA TGTGCCAGCAGCCCGCACCGTGCATCCTACGAGCAGTACTTC.

The V gene is TRBV4-1, the J gene TRBJ1-1; D gene unclear. This CDR3 has 14 amino acids. Germline CDR1 MGHRA, CDR2 YSYEKL. The V end lost 1 base, the J end lost 1 base, and 7 bases lay between the germline ends. The CDR3 DNA sequence: TGCGCCAGCAGCCAAGTACTAGCGAACACTGAAGCTTTCTTT. Protein: CASSQVLANTEAFF.

The chain employs TRBV20-1 and TRBJ2-3; TRBD2 aligns across 13 bases. Germline lookup yields CDR1 DFQATT and CDR2 SNEGSKA (reference sequence). The CDR3 length is 16 residues. V was clipped by 6 bases and J by 2 bases; unmatched bases: 8. The DNA of the CDR3 is TGCAGTGCGGCGGGACTAGCGGGACGACTCACAGATACGCAGTATTTT. Translation: CSAAGLAGRLTDTQYF.

This chain joins TRBV20-1 and TRBJ2-2; D is ambiguous. Germline V gives CDR1 DFQATT, CDR2 SNEGSKA (reference sequence). CDR3 size: 11 residues. Trimming took 5 bases from V and 6 from J, leaving 7 bases between them. CDR3 bases: TGCAGTGCTCTAGTCGCCGGGGAGCTGTTTTTT. It is translated as CSALVAGELFF.

V usage is TRBV30 and J usage is TRBJ2-2, with D possibly matching TRBD1 (7 bases). The CDR3 consists of 15 residues. The V gene's germline CDR1 is GTSNPN and CDR2 SVGIG (reference sequence). The V end lost 7 bases, the J end lost 3 bases, and 18 bases lay between the germline ends. This CDR3 reads CAFRPGGRDTGELFF. DNA of the CDR3: TGTGCCTTCCGGCCAGGGGGGCGAGACACCGGGGAGCTGTTTTTT.

The chain carries TRBV12-5 and TRBJ2-5; the match to TRBD1 covers 8 bases. CDR3 length: 14 amino acids. CDR1 and CDR2 (germline): LGHNT, FRNRAP. Germline trimming cut 1 base from V and 3 bases from J; bases unmatched to any gene: 1. This CDR3 reads CASGLGGQEETQYF. The CDR3 DNA follows: TGTGCTAGTGGTTTGGGGGGACAGGAAGAGACCCAGTACTTC.

This clonotype has just a few counts. The chain is built from TRBV3-1 and TRBJ1-1; 7 bases agree with TRBD1. The junction had 4 bases not matched to a gene; V was cut back by 6 bases and J by 6 bases. CDR1 LGHDT and CDR2 YNNKEL come from the germline V gene (reference sequence). This CDR3 region has 12 residues. The CDR3 sequence is CASSRTGAEAFF. The CDR3, as DNA: TGTGCCAGCAGTCGAACAGGGGCTGAAGCTTTCTTT.

This sequence joins TRBV6-5 and TRBJ2-7; 10 bases agree with TRBD2. Germline CDR1 is MNHEY and CDR2 is SVGAGI. After removal of 0 bases from V and 0 bases from J, the junction contained 8 bases not matched to a gene. CDR3 length: 18 residues. The CDR3 loop reads CASSYSSSGSLSSYEQYF. CDR3 in DNA: TGTGCCAGCAGTTACTCGTCTAGCGGGAGTTTGAGCTCCTACGAGCAGTACTTC.

The rearrangement uses TRBV29-1 and TRBJ1-1; 8 bases align to TRBD1. The ends lost 6 bases at V and 8 bases at J; junction bases unmatched: 11. This CDR3 spans 13 amino acids. Germline V gene lookup returns CDR1 SQVTM and CDR2 ANQGSEA. The CDR3 nucleotides read TGCAGCGTCATGAGGGGTTCAGGGGGCGAAGCTTTCTTT. Protein: CSVMRGSGGEAFF.

In DNA, the CDR3 is TGCAGTACGATTTTAGCGGGAGGCCGCAATGAGCAGTTCTTC. It codes for CSTILAGGRNEQFF. The chain employs TRBV20-1 and TRBJ2-1; 10 bases are shared with TRBD2. V lost 8 bases, J lost 6 bases, and 10 bases stayed unmatched. The CDR3 is made up of 14 amino acids. Germline loops: CDR1 DFQATT, CDR2 SNEGSKA (reference sequence).

V usage is TRBV20-1 and J usage is TRBJ2-7, with D perhaps assigned TRBD1 or TRBD2 (6 bases each). Trimming shortened V by 2 bases and J by 3 bases, and 11 bases separated the two germline ends. Germline CDR1 DFQATT, CDR2 SNEGSKA (reference sequence). The CDR3 sequence is 13 residues long. The CDR3 sequence is CSARTGAFYEQYF. CDR3 DNA sequence: TGCAGTGCTAGAACGGGGGCGTTCTACGAGCAGTACTTC.